This T cell receptor (beta chain) was retrieved from a study of CD8 T cells in ankylosing spondylitis. The ends lost 0 bases at V and 7 bases at J; junction bases unmatched: 7. This CDR3 region has 16 residues. Germline lookup yields CDR1 SGDLS and CDR2 YYNGEE. Broader study findings: With a CD8+ phenotype, disease-linked clones were relatively rare in peripheral blood. It appeared that ankylosing spondylitis blood was characterized by a TCR beta motif of several highly homologous variants.

From the 5' RACE reads, TCRdb called clonotypes with MiXCR, one entry per CDR3 protein. The sample holds about 390,000 distinct CDR3 sequences, around 22% seen once. This clonotype has only one observation. Its target is unknown. The sequenced sample was blood, either unsorted or a sorted T cell fraction (not recorded which). The V call is TRBV9, the J call TRBJ2-2; 9 bases are a match to TRBD2. The receptor was isolated from a male donor with ankylosing spondylitis. CDR3 loop: CASSVGTSDFSGELFF. As DNA, the CDR3 is TGTGCCAGCAGCGTAGGGACTAGCGATTTCAGCGGGGAGCTGTTTTTT.